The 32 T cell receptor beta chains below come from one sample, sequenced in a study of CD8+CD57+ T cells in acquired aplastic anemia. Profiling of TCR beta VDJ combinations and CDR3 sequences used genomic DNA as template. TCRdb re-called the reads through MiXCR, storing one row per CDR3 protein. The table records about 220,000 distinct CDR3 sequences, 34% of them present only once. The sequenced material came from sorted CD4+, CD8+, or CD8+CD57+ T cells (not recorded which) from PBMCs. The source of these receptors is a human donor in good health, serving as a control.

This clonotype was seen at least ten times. For the CDR3, the DNA is TGTGCCAGTAGTGGCCAAAGGGACAGAACCTACAATGAGCAGTTCTTC. The encoded protein is CASSGQRDRTYNEQFF. This chain uses TRBV19 with TRBJ2-1; TRBD1 matches at 7 bases. CDR3 length: 16 amino acids. Germline loops: CDR1 LNHDA, CDR2 SQIVND (reference sequence). The trim removed 5 bases at V and 2 bases at J, leaving 9 bases unmatched.

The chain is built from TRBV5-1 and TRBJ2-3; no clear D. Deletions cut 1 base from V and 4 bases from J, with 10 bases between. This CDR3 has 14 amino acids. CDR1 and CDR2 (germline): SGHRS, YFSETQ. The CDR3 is CASSLTHMADTQYF. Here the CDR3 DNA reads TGCGCCAGCAGCTTGACACACATGGCAGATACGCAGTATTTT.

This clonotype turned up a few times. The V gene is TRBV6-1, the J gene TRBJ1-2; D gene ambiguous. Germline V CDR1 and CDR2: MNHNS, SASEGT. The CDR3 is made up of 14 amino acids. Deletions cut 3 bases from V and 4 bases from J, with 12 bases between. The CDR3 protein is CASSDPQVFYGYTF. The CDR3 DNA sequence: TGTGCCAGCAGTGACCCTCAGGTCTTCTATGGCTACACCTTC.

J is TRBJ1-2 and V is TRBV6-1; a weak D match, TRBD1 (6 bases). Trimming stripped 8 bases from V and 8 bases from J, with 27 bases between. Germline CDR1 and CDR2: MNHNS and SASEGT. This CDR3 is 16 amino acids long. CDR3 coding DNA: TGTGCCAGCTCACCAGGGGACGGCCCCCGGCTAGGAGGCTACACCTTC. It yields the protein CASSPGDGPRLGGYTF.

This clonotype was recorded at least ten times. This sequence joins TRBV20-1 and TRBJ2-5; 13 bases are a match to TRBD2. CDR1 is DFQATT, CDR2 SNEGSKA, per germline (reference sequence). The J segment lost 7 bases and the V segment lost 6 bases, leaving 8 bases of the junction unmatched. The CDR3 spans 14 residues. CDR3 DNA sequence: TGCAGTGCAAAACTAGCGGGGGGGCCAGGGACCCAGTACTTC. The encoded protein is CSAKLAGGPGTQYF.

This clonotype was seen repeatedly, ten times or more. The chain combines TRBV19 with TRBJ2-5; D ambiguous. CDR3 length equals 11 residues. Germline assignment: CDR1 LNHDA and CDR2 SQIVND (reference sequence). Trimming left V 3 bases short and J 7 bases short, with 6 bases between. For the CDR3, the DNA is TGTGCCAGTAGTATTGGCCGGACCCAGTACTTC. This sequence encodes CASSIGRTQYF.

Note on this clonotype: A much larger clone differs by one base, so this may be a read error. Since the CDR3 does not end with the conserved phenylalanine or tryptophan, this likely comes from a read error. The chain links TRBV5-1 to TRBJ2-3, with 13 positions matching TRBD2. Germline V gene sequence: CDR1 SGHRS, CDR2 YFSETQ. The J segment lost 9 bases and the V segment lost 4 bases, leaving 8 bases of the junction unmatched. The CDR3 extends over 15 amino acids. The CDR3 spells CASSGLAGVMDTQYL. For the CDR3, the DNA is TGCGCCAGCAGCGGACTAGCGGGGGTCATGGACACGCAGTATCTT.

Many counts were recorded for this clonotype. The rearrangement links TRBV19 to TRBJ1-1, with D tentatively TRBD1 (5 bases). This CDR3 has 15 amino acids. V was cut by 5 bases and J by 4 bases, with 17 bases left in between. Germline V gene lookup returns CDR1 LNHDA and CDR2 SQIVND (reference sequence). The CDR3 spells CASSSGSGGGTEAFF. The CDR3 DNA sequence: TGTGCCAGTAGTTCTGGATCCGGCGGGGGCACTGAAGCTTTCTTT.

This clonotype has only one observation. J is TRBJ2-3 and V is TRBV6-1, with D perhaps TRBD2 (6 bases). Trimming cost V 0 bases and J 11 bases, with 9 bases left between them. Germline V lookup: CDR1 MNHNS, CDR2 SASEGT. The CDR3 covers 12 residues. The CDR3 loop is CASSEAVTRQYF. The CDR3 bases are TGTGCCAGCAGTGAAGCGGTGACTAGGCAGTATTTT.

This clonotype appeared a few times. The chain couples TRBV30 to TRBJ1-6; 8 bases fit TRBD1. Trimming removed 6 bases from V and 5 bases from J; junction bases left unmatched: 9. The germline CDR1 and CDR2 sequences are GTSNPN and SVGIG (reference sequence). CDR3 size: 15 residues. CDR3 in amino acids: CACPRGTGHNSPLHF. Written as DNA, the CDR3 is TGTGCCTGCCCACGAGGGACAGGTCATAATTCACCCCTCCACTTT.

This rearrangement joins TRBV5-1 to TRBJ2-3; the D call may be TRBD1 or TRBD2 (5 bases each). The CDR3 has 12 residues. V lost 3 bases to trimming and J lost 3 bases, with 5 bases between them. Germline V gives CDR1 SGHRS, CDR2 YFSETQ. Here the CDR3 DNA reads TGCGCCAGCAGCTGGGGGACAGATACGCAGTATTTT. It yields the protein CASSWGTDTQYF.

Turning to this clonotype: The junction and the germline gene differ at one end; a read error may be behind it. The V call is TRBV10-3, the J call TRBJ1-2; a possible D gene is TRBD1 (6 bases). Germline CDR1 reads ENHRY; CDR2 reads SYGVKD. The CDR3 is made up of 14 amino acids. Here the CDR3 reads CAISLQGISYGYTF. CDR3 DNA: TGTGCCATCAGCCTACAGGGTATTAGCTATGGATACACCTTC.

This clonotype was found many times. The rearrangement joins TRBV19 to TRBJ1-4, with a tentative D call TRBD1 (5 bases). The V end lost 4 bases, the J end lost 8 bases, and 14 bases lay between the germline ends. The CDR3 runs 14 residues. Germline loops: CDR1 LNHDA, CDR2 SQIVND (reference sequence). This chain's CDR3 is CASSRGEVEEKLFF. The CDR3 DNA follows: TGTGCCAGTAGTAGGGGCGAGGTCGAGGAAAAACTGTTTTTT.

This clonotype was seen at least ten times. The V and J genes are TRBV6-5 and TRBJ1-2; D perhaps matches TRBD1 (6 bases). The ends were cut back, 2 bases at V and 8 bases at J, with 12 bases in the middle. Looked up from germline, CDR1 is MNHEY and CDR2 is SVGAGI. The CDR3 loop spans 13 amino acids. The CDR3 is CASSYDRRAGYTF. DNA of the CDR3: TGTGCCAGCAGTTACGACAGGCGCGCGGGCTACACCTTC.

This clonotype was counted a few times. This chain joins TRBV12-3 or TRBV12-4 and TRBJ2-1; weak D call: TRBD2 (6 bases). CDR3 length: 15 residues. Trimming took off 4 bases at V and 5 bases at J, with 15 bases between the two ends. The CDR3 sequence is CASSSRRDLNNEQFF. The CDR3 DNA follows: TGTGCCAGCAGTTCAAGGCGGGACCTAAACAATGAGCAGTTCTTC.

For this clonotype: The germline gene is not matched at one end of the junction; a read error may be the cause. This CDR3 reads CASRGGQGQFIAKDIQYF. The CDR3 DNA is TGTGCCAGCAGGGGTGGGCAGGGACAATTTATAGCCAAAGACATTCAGTACTTC. The V call is TRBV9, the J call TRBJ2-4; D might be TRBD1 (6 bases). The CDR3 length is 18 residues. Germline assignment: CDR1 SGDLS and CDR2 YYNGEE.

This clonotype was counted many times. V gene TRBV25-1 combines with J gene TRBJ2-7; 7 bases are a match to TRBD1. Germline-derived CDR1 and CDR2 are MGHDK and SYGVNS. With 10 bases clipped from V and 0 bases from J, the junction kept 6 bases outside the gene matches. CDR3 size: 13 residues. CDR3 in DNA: TGTGCCACCAAGGACAGGATCTCCTACGAGCAGTACTTC. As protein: CATKDRISYEQYF.

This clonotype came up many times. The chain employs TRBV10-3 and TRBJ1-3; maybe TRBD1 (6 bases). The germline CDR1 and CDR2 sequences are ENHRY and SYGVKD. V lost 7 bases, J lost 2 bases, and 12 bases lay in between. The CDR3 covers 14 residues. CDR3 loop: CAIKAGVPGNTIYF. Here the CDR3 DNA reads TGTGCCATCAAGGCAGGGGTGCCTGGAAACACCATATATTTT.

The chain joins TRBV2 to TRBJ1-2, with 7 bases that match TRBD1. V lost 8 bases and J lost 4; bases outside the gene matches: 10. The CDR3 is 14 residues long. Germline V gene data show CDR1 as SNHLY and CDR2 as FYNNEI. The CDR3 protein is CASYETGMGYGYTF. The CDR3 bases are TGTGCCAGCTATGAGACAGGGATGGGCTATGGCTACACCTTC. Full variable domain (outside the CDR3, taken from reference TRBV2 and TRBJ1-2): EPEVTQTPSHQVTQMGQEVILRCVPISNHLYFYWYRQILGQKVEFLVSFYNNEISEKSEIFDDQFSVERPDGSNFTLKIRSTKLEDSAMYFCASYETGMGYGYTFGSGTRLTVV.

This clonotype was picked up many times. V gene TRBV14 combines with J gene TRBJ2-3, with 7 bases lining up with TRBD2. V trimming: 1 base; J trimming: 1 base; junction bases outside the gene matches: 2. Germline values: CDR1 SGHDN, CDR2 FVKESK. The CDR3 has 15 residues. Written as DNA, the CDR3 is TGTGCCAGCAGCCAAGGGACTAGGGGCACAGATACGCAGTATTTT. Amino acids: CASSQGTRGTDTQYF. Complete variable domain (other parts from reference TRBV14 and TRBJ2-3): EAGVTQFPSHSVIEKGQTVTLRCDPISGHDNLYWYRRVMGKEIKFLLHFVKESKQDESGMPNNRFLAERTGGTYSTLKVQPAELEDSGVYFCASSQGTRGTDTQYFGPGTRLTVL.

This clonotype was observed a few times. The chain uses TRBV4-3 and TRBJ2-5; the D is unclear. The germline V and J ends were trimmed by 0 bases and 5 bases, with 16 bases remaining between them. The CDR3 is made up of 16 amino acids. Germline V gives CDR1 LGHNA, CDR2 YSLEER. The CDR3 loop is CASSQDPLMGQETQYF. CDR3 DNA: TGCGCCAGCAGCCAAGACCCCCTGATGGGCCAGGAGACCCAGTACTTC.

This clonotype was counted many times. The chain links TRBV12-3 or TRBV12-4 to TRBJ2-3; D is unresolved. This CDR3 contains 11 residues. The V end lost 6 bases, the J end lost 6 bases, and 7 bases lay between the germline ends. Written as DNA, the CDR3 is TGTGCCAGCAGCTACGGGGATACGCAGTATTTT. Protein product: CASSYGDTQYF.

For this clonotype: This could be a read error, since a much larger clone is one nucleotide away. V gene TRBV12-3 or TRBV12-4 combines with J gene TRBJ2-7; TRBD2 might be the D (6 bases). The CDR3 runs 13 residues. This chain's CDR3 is CVSSRRTDYEQYF. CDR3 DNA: TGTGTCAGCAGCCGACGGACGGACTACGAGCAATACTTC.

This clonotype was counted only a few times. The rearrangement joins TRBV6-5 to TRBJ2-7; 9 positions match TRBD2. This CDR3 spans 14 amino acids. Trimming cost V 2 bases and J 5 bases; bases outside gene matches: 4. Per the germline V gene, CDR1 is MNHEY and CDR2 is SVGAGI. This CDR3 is CASSYAGGSDEQYF. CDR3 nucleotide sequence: TGTGCCAGCAGTTACGCGGGAGGGTCCGACGAGCAGTACTTC.

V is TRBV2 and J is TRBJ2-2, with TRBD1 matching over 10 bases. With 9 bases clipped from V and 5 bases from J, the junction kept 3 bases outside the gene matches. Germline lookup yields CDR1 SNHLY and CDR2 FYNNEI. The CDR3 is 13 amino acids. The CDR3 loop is CARGDRGTGELFF. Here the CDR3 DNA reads TGTGCCAGAGGGGACAGGGGAACCGGGGAGCTGTTTTTT. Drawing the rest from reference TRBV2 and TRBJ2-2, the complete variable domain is EPEVTQTPSHQVTQMGQEVILRCVPISNHLYFYWYRQILGQKVEFLVSFYNNEISEKSEIFDDQFSVERPDGSNFTLKIRSTKLEDSAMYFCARGDRGTGELFFGEGSRLTVL.

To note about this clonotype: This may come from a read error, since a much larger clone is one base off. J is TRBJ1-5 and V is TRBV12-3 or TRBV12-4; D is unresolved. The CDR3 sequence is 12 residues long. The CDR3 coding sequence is TGTGCCAGCAGCTTCTTGAATCAGCCCCATCATTTT. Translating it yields CASSFLNQPHHF.

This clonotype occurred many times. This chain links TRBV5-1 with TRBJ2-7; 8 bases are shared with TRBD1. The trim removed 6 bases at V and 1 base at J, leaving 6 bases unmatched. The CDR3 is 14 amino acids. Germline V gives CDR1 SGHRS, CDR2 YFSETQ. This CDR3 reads CASNTGGSSYEQYF. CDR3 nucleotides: TGCGCCAGCAACACAGGGGGATCTTCCTACGAGCAGTACTTC.

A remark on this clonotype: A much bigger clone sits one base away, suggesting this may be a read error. CDR3 sequence reads: CASSYVGGVTQYF. The CDR3, as DNA: TGTGCCAGCAGTTACGTGGGCGGGGTGACCCAGTACTTC. The chain employs TRBV10-3 and TRBJ2-5; D may be TRBD2 (6 bases). The CDR3 totals 13 residues. CDR1 and CDR2 (germline): ENHRY, SYGVKD.

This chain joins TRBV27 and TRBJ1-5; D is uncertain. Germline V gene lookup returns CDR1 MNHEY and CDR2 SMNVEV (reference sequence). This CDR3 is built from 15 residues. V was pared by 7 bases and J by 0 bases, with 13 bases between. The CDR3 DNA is TGTGCCAGCACTCCGCGAGGGAATAGCAATCAGCCCCAGCATTTT. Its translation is CASTPRGNSNQPQHF.

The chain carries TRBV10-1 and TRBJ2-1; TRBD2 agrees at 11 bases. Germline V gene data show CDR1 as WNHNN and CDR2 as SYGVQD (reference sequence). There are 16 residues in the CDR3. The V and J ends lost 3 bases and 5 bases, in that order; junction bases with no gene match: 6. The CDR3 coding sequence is TGCGCCAGCAGTGATCAGACTAGCGGGACCCACAATGAGCAGTTCTTC. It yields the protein CASSDQTSGTHNEQFF.

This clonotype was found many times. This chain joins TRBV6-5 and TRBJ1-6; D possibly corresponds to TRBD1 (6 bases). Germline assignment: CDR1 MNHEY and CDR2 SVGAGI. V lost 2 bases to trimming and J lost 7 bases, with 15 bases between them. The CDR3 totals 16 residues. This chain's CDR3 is CASSYGRTVANSPLHF. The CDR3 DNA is TGTGCCAGCAGTTACGGCCGGACAGTCGCAAATTCACCCCTCCACTTT.

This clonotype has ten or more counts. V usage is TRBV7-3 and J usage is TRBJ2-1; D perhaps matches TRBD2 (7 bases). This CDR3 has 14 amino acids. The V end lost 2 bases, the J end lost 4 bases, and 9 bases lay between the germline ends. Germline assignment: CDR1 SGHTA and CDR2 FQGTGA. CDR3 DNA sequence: TGTGCCAGCAGCTTAGCGGGGGCGTACAATGAGCAGTTCTTC. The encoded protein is CASSLAGAYNEQFF.